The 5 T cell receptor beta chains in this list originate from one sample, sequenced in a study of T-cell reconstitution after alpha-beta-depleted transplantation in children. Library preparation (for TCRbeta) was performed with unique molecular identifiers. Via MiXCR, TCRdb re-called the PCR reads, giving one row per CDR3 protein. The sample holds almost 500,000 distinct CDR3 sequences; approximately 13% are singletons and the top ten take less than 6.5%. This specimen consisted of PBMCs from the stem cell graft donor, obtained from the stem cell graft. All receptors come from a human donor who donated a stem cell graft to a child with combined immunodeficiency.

The CDR3 coding sequence is TGTGCCAGCAGCCCTCTGAGACTAGCGGACAATGAGCAGTTCTTC. It is translated as CASSPLRLADNEQFF. This rearrangement joins TRBV12-3 or TRBV12-4 to TRBJ2-1, with 9 bases identical to TRBD2. V trimming: 6 bases; J trimming: 5 bases; junction bases outside the gene matches: 8. CDR3 length: 15 amino acids.

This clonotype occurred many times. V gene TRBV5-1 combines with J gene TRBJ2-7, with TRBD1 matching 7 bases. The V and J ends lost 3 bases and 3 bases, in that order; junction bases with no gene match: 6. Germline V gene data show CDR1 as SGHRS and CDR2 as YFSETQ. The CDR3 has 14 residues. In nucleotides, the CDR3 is TGCGCCAGCAGCTGGACAGGTAAAGGCTACGAGCAGTACTTC. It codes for CASSWTGKGYEQYF.

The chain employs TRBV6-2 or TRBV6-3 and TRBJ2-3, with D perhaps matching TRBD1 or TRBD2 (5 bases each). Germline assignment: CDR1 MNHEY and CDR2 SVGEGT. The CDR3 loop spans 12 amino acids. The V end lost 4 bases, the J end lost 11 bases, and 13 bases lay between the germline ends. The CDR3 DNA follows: TGTGCCAGCAGTTTAAGTGCTGGGGGGCAGTATTTT. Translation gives CASSLSAGGQYF.

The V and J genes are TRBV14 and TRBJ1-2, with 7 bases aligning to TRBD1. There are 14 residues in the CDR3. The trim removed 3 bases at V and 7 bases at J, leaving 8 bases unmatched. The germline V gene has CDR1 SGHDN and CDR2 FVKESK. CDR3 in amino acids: CASSHDRDARGYTF. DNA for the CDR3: TGTGCCAGCAGCCATGACAGGGATGCACGTGGCTACACCTTC.

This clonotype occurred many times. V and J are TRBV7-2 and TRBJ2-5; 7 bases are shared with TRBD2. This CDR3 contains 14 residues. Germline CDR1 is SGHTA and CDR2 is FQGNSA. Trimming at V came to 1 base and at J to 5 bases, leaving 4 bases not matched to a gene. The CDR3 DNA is TGTGCCAGCAGCTTAGTATCCGGGAGGGAGACCCAGTACTTC. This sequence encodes CASSLVSGRETQYF.